The clone carrying this T cell receptor beta chain occurred many times. This sample stems from a study of T-cell reconstitution after alpha-beta-depleted transplantation in children. For TCRbeta, the library was prepared with unique molecular identifiers. TCRdb reprocessed the PCR reads via MiXCR and lists one record per CDR3 protein. Of 400,000 to 500,000 distinct CDR3 sequences listed, approximately 11% are singletons. The CDR3 contains 15 residues. V was cut by 3 bases and J by 2 bases, with 12 bases left in between. The V gene's germline CDR1 is SGHRS and CDR2 YFSETQ. This chain links TRBV5-1 with TRBJ1-3; D may be TRBD1 (6 bases). This TCR was sampled from a human donor who donated a stem cell graft to a child with acute myeloid leukemia. Source: PBMCs from the stem cell graft donor, taken from the stem cell graft. The CDR3 nucleotides are TGCGCCAGCAGCTCACAGGGAGTGGCTGGAAACACCATATATTTT. Amino acid sequence: CASSSQGVAGNTIYF.